This TCR beta chain was captured by sequencing in a study of Ad26.COV2.S vaccination and SARS-CoV-2 variants (dated by TCRdb to the early 2020s). For the wider study: Vaccine-arm donors came from COV1001, a multicentre, randomized, double-blind, placebo-controlled phase I-IIa trial of Ad26.COV2.S in healthy adults. Ad26.COV2.S was administered intramuscularly at a dose of 5x10^10 or 1x10^11 viral particles, either as one shot or as two shots given 56 days apart. TCRbeta repertoire sequencing served as the tool for gauging how specific and how broad the SARS-CoV-2-reactive T cell receptors were following Ad26.COV2.S vaccination. The TCR-sequenced set comprised around 30 samples: some 19 Ad26.COV2.S vaccine recipients, 5 placebo recipients and 8 SARS-CoV-2 convalescent individuals. Trial participants were randomized into five groups of five, in which low-dose or high-dose Ad26.COV2.S was given once or twice, or placebo was given on both occasions. Throughout the experiments and outcome assessment, investigators stayed blinded to trial group allocation. Overall study outcomes, separate from this receptor: It was noted by the authors that total T cell responses may have been underestimated by the TCR breadth and depth analyses. After vaccination, substantial breadth of spike-specific CD8+ and CD4+ T cell responses was reported. Non-spike TCR breadth was comparable between vaccine and placebo recipients, consistent with the vaccine containing only spike. The study was not powered for comparison of responses between vaccine doses or regimens. Higher spike-specific TCR breadth was observed in Ad26.COV2.S recipients than in placebo recipients (P = 0.0014).

In light of the paper, this sample's treatment or condition label describes: around 19 received Ad26.COV2.S at low or high dose, single or two shots; 5 received placebo; per-sample allocation not given. Repertoires of vaccine and placebo recipients were sequenced from samples collected on day 63 after the first injection. Cohort 1b enrolled some 25 adults aged 18-55 years at a single site in Boston, USA, between 29 July and 7 August 2020. Ad26.COV2.S was a replication-incompetent adenovirus type 26 vector expressing a prefusion-stabilized SARS-CoV-2 spike protein from the original Wuhan strain. The immunoSEQ Assay was used to sequence TCRbeta CDR3 regions. After extraction, genomic DNA underwent amplification by bias-controlled multiplex PCR, followed by high-throughput sequencing. Processing in the source paper ran as follows. To quantify the absolute abundance of every unique TCRbeta CDR3 region, sequences were collapsed and filtered. T cell fraction was estimated by normalizing TCRbeta template counts to usable DNA, with usable DNA measured through amplification of reference genes found in all nucleated cells. Repertoire TCRs were annotated as SARS-CoV-2-specific by exact matching of V gene, CDR3 amino acid sequence and J gene to a known reactive TCR set. The reference SARS-CoV-2 TCR set was obtained from MIRA and was filtered for enrichment in COVID-19-positive ImmuneCODE repertoires, whereby public or cross-reactive TCRs were removed. Drawing on the MIRA antigens, annotated TCRs were analysed further at the level of specific ORF or position within ORF. Breadth was defined as annotated unique rearrangements over total unique productive rearrangements; depth was the summed frequency of those rearrangements. Two-sided Wilcoxon rank-sum tests were applied when comparing TCR breadth between groups. TCRdb retrieved this table from immuneACCESS and kept in-frame rearrangements only. Not all clones are present; in checked studies, unresolved V genes account for under half, and no reason is known for the remainder. The DNA gave D and trimming, while V, J and clone size come from that table. In this sample the table shows around 300,000 clones, 80% to 90% of which occur a single time. Around 11% of the sample is in the top ten clones.

As regards this clone: Its cognate antigen has yet to be identified. Base quality data are lacking; no much larger clone is found one base away.

Between the V and J ends, shortened by 8 bases and 6 bases respectively, the junction contains 13 bases. The CDR3 spans 13 residues, from the cysteine through the phenylalanine. Just CDR3 DNA is preserved here, 39 bases in frame from base 1. In the germline V gene, CDR1 corresponds to KGHDR and CDR2 to SFDVKD. The sequence was obtained from a person between 18 and 59 years old who received the Ad26.COV2.S COVID-19 vaccine or a placebo. The receptor chain draws on TRBV24-1 and TRBJ1-3, and the D gene may be TRBD1, 5 bases matching. The sample consisted of peripheral blood, taken in a trial of Ad26.COV2.S vaccine versus placebo. CDR3 protein: CATILQEVNTIYF. DNA sequence: TGTGCCACCATCCTACAGGAGGTAAACACCATATATTTT.